The 3 T cell receptor beta chains reported below all come from one sample, sequenced in a study of T cells after posttransplantation cyclophosphamide. The assay was immunoSEQ multiplex PCR, and TCRdb's table has in-frame clones only and misses some. This repertoire lists 10,000 to 13,000 clones without singletons; approximately 13% sits in the top ten. A marrow graft followed busulfan-fludarabine conditioning, with cyclophosphamide on days +3 and +4. The sample in question was PBMCs, obtained after allogeneic stem cell transplant with posttransplant cyclophosphamide. Every receptor here comes from a female patient between 40 and 50 years old who received an allogeneic stem cell transplant from a related donor, was CMV-positive, and had no GVHD. Some of these T cells may belong to the graft donor.

This clone was picked up many times. This chain connects TRBV28 to TRBJ1-6; D gene ambiguous. The CDR3 consists of 14 residues. Germline V lookup: CDR1 MDHEN, CDR2 SYDVKM. The germline V and J ends were trimmed by 6 bases and 9 bases, with 15 bases remaining between them. CDR3 amino acids: CASSIRGSGSPLHF. Written as DNA, the CDR3 is TGTGCCAGCAGCATTCGGGGTAGTGGTTCACCCCTCCACTTT. Full variable domain (rest looked up from reference TRBV28 and TRBJ1-6): DVKVTQSSRYLVKRTGEKVFLECVQDMDHENMFWYRQDPGLGLRLIYFSYDVKMKEKGDIPEGYSVSREKKERFSLILESASTNQTSMYLCASSIRGSGSPLHFGNGTRLTVT.

This clone was observed at least ten times. The chain employs TRBV27 and TRBJ1-1; D remains unclear. The V end was cut by 2 bases, the J end by 1 base, with 8 bases between. This CDR3 region has 14 residues. Germline CDR1 MNHEY, CDR2 SMNVEV (reference sequence). The CDR3 loop is CASSLRGGNTEAFF. The CDR3 DNA is TGTGCCAGCAGTTTACGCGGCGGGAACACTGAAGCTTTCTTT.

Ten or more counts support this clone. This chain uses TRBV2 with TRBJ2-3; 7 bases agree with TRBD1. The CDR3 is 14 residues long. V gave up 9 bases and J gave up 0 bases; unmatched junction bases: 6. The germline V gene encodes CDR1 SNHLY and CDR2 FYNNEI. The CDR3 bases are TGTGCCAGTGCGGACAGGAGAAGCACAGATACGCAGTATTTT. Protein product: CASADRRSTDTQYF.